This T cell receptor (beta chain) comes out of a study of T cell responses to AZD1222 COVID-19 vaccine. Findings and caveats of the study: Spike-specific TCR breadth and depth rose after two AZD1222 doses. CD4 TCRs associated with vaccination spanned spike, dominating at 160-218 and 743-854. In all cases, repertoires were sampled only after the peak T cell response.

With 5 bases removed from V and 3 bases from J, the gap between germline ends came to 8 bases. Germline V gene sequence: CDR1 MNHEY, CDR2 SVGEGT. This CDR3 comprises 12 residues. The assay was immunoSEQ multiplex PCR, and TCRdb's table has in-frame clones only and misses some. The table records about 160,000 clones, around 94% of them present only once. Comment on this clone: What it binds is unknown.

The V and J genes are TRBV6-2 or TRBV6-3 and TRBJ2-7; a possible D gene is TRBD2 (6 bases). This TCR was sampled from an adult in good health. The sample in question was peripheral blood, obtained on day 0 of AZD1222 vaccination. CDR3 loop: CASSQGLYEQYV. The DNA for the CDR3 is TGTGCCAGCAGTCAGGGACTCTACGAGCAGTACGTC.